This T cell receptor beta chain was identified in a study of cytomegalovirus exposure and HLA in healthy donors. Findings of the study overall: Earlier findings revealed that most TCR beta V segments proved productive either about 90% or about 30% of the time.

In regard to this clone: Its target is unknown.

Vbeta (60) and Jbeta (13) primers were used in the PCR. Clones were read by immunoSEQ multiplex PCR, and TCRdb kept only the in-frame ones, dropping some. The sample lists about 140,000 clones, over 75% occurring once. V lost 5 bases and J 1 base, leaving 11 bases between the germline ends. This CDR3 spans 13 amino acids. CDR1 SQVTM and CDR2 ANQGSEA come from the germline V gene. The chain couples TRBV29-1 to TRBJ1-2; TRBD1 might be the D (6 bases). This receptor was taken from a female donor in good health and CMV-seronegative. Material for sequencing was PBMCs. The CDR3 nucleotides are TGCAGCGTTTTGACAGGACTTAACTATGGCTACACCTTC. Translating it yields CSVLTGLNYGYTF. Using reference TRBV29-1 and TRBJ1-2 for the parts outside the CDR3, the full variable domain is SAVISQKPSRDICQRGTSLTIQCQVDSQVTMMFWYRQQPGQSLTLIATANQGSEATYESGFVIDKFPISRPNLTFSTLTVSNMSPEDSSIYLCSVLTGLNYGYTFGSGTRLTVV.